Following are 14 T cell receptor beta chains from one sample sequenced in a study of T cell clonality in common variable immunodeficiency. Broader study findings: Fewer deletions and N-nucleotide insertions were reportedly seen in common variable immunodeficiency TCR beta sequences.

Generated by immunoSEQ multiplex PCR, the TCRdb table keeps only in-frame clones and is missing some. The data show approximately 35,000 clones, with none appearing a single time. The antigens for these receptors are not known. Sequenced input: peripheral blood mononuclear cells. These receptor sequences come from a human donor with common variable immunodeficiency.

This clone was detected ten times or more. The CDR3 end is not reached by the read, which stops 3 residues before it; the germline J gene fills it in. This sequence joins TRBV7-3 and TRBJ2-4; D uncertain. Germline loops: CDR1 SGHTA, CDR2 FQGTGA. The CDR3 loop spans 11 amino acids. Partial CDR3 DNA: TGTGCCAGCAGCTTAGAGACAATT. It is translated as CASSLETI. The entire CDR3 is CASSLETIQYF.

With regard to this clone: The CDR3 extends 3 residues past the end of the read, so its final part is completed from the germline J gene. The V call is TRBV18, the J call TRBJ1-1; TRBD1 is a possible D gene (5 bases). Between the trimmed V and J ends, which lost 3 bases and 1 base, there was a span of 9 bases. CDR3 length: 14 residues. Germline-derived CDR1 and CDR2 are KGHSH and LQKENI. The CDR3 protein is CASSPQGGNTEAFF. CDR3 bases read: TGTGCCAGCTCACCCCAGGGCGGGAACACTGAA.

Concerning this clone itself: Read data end 3 residues before the CDR3 end; the end is taken from the germline J gene. V usage is TRBV7-3 and J usage is TRBJ2-3; D ambiguous. Germline CDR1 is SGHTA and CDR2 is FQGTGA. Trimming stripped 1 base from V and 6 bases from J, with 8 bases between. There are 13 residues in the CDR3. The CDR3 protein is CASSLSGYDTQYF. The CDR3 DNA, read in part, is TGTGCCAGCAGCTTAAGCGGTTATGATACG.

This clone was observed a handful of times. At one boundary the junction diverges from the germline segment, which might be a read error. CDR3 DNA (partial): TGTTCCAGCAAACCCGGACTCGAAAACACCGGGGAG. Translated: CSSKPGLENTGE. The whole CDR3 sequence reads CSSKPGLENTGELFF. The chain employs TRBV6-2 or TRBV6-3 and TRBJ2-2, with a tentative D call TRBD2 (5 bases). The read finishes 3 residues shy of the CDR3 end, and the germline J gene is used to complete it. This CDR3 is 15 amino acids long. The germline gives CDR1 MNHEY, CDR2 SVGEGT.

In this sample, this clone turned up many times. From the germline J gene comes the end of the CDR3, since the read stops 3 residues before it. V and J are TRBV14 and TRBJ1-3, with 9 bases identical to TRBD1. V lost 1 base and J lost 6; bases outside the gene matches: 7. The CDR3 runs to 16 residues. Germline values: CDR1 SGHDN, CDR2 FVKESK. CDR3 loop: CASSQVFGQGLNTIYF. The DNA read from the CDR3 is TGTGCCAGCAGCCAAGTTTTCGGACAGGGGTTAAACACC.

A remark on this clone: The CDR3 end lies 3 residues beyond the end of the read and is filled in from the germline J gene. The chain is built from TRBV5-6 and TRBJ2-7; TRBD1 might be the D (5 bases). Per the germline V gene, CDR1 is SGHDT and CDR2 is YYEEEE. The CDR3 has 13 residues. V was trimmed by 2 bases and J by 3 bases, leaving 9 bases between them. The CDR3 bases that were read are TGTGCCAGCAGCTTAACTACAGGCTACGAG. Translated: CASSLTTGYE. The CDR3 reads in full as CASSLTTGYEQYF.

Worth noting for this clone: The read is 3 residues too short to cover the CDR3 end, so that end is filled in from the germline J gene. The rearrangement uses TRBV7-9 and TRBJ2-7; possibly TRBD1 for D (5 bases). The CDR3 length is 12 residues. Trimming pared 3 bases from V and 3 bases from J, leaving 6 bases between. Germline V gene lookup returns CDR1 SEHNR and CDR2 FQNEAQ (reference sequence). The covered CDR3 bases are TGTGCCAGCAGCTTGACAGTCTACGAG. The encoded protein is CASSLTVYE. In full, the CDR3 is CASSLTVYEQYF.

This clone was found many times. A read error may produce the germline difference seen at one junction end. The read stops 3 residues short of the end of the CDR3; the missing end is completed from the germline J gene. V and J are TRBV4-2 and TRBJ1-2; D call uncertain. CDR3 length: 17 amino acids. Looked up from germline, CDR1 is LGHNA and CDR2 is YNFKEQ. The CDR3 is CASSQEGQHLVNYGYTF. The sequenced part of the CDR3 DNA is TGCGCCAGCAGCCAAGAAGGGCAGCACTTAGTTAACTATGGC.

Turning to this clone: Read data end 3 residues before the CDR3 end; the end is taken from the germline J gene. The identical CDR3 is also encoded by other nucleotide sequences in the sample. This chain connects TRBV7-8 to TRBJ2-7; maybe TRBD2 (6 bases). Germline-derived CDR1 and CDR2 are SGHVS and FQNEAQ. Trimming left V 1 base short and J 4 bases short, with 14 bases between. The CDR3 is made up of 15 amino acids. The covered CDR3 bases are TGTGCCAGCAGCTTAGGAGCGGGCCCTTTATACGAG. Protein sequence: CASSLGAGPLYE. The entire CDR3 is CASSLGAGPLYEQYF.

This clone was found many times. Coverage ceases 3 residues before the CDR3 finishes, and the germline J gene fills in the end. The V and J genes are TRBV20-1 and TRBJ2-3; D perhaps matches TRBD1 (5 bases). The germline V gene encodes CDR1 DFQATT and CDR2 SNEGSKA (reference sequence). There are 13 residues in the CDR3. V dropped 1 base and J dropped 7 bases, with 12 bases sitting between them. CDR3 residues: CSARGSGPHTQYF. Incomplete CDR3 DNA: TGCAGTGCTAGAGGATCAGGGCCCCATACG.

This clone occurred many times. With the read ending 3 residues before the CDR3 end, the germline J gene is used to fill in that end. This rearrangement joins TRBV6-2 or TRBV6-3 to TRBJ2-1, with D maybe TRBD2 (7 bases). The CDR3 is 15 residues long. Germline loops: CDR1 MNHEY, CDR2 SVGEGT. The V end lost 4 bases, the J end lost 8 bases, and 18 bases lay between the germline ends. CDR3 DNA (partial): TGTGCCAGCAGTTGGGGGGCTAGCGGATGGGATGAG. Its protein is CASSWGASGWDE. The whole CDR3 sequence is CASSWGASGWDEQFF.

The table lists this clone with many counts. The read comes to an end 3 residues before the CDR3 does, leaving the germline J gene to fill in the end. This rearrangement joins TRBV4-2 to TRBJ2-7, with a weak D call TRBD1 (5 bases). The length of the CDR3 is 16 residues. The germline V and J ends were trimmed by 0 bases and 0 bases, with 12 bases remaining between them. Per germline, CDR1 LGHNA and CDR2 YNFKEQ. The CDR3 here is CASSQDGAQPSYEQYF. CDR3 DNA (partial): TGTGCCAGCAGCCAAGATGGGGCACAGCCCTCCTACGAG.

Turning to this clone: The sequenced fragment ends 3 residues before the CDR3 boundary, so the rest is inferred from the germline J gene. The V call is TRBV7-2, the J call TRBJ1-5, with a tentative D call TRBD1 (5 bases). The CDR3 runs to 13 residues. Germline lookup yields CDR1 SGHTA and CDR2 FQGNSA. Between the trimmed V and J ends, which lost 4 bases and 4 bases, there was a span of 8 bases. The part of the CDR3 DNA that was read is TGTGCCAGCAGCTCCGAGGGGAATCAGCCC. Translating gives CASSSEGNQP. The full-length CDR3 reads as CASSSEGNQPQHF.

This clone was detected only a few times. The CDR3 goes on 3 residues after the read ends, and that part is filled in from the germline J gene. The V and J genes are TRBV11-3 and TRBJ2-7; 10 bases are a match to TRBD2. Trimming took 5 bases from V and 4 from J; bases not matched to a gene: 5. The V gene's germline CDR1 is SGHNT and CDR2 YENEEA. This CDR3 region has 14 residues. Here the CDR3 reads CASSRTSGSYEQYF. The part of the CDR3 DNA that was read is TGTGCCAGCAGCAGGACTAGCGGAAGTTACGAG.